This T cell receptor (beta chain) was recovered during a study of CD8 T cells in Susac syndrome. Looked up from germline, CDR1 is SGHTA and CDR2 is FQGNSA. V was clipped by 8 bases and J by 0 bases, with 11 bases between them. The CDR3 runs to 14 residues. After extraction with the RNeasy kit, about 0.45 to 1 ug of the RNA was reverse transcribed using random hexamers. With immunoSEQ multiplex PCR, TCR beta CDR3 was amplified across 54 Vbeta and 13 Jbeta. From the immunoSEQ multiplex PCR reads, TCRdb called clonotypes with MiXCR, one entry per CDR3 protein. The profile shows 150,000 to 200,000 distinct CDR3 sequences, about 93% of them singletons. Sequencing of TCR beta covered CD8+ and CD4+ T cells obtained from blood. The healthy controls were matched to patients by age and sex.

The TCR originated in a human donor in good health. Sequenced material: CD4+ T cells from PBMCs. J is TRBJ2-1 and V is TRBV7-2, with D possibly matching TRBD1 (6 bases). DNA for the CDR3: TGTGCCAGCGTTCAGGGGAGCTCCTACAATGAGCAGTTCTTC. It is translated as CASVQGSSYNEQFF.